This paragraph covers one TCR beta chain sequence. This CDR3 contains 15 residues. Per the germline V gene, CDR1 is SNHLY and CDR2 is FYNNEI. This record belongs to a study of T cells expressing NK-cell markers. What made the TCR beta cDNA was 5'RACE template switching with UMIs. No DNA is given; TCRdb re-called the 5' RACE reads and lists each CDR3 protein once. This sample lists 5,500 to 7,500 distinct CDR3 sequences; its ten largest clones have about 60%. The sequence came from a man aged 18 to 69 in good health. Sequenced input: blood T cells: a sorted CD56 or NKG2C T cell subset, CD4+ or CD8+ T cells, or bulk PBMC T cells (not recorded which). The rearrangement links TRBV2 to TRBJ1-2. CDR3 amino acids: CASSESAGSLDGYTF. Combining the CDR3 with reference TRBV2 and TRBJ1-2 gives the whole variable domain EPEVTQTPSHQVTQMGQEVILRCVPISNHLYFYWYRQILGQKVEFLVSFYNNEISEKSEIFDDQFSVERPDGSNFTLKIRSTKLEDSAMYFCASSESAGSLDGYTFGSGTRLTVV.